This TCR beta chain was documented in a study of post-analysis software for immune sequencing data. Points from the study as a whole: A significant reduction in normalized Chao1 diversity was observed in multiple sclerosis patients versus controls. A few TRBV segments were significantly more frequent in patients than in controls. TRBV5-6, TRBV5-1 and TRBV20-1 were among these segments.

Unique-molecular-identifier-tagged TCR beta cDNA libraries were used. One entry per CDR3 protein, called by TCRdb with MiXCR from the PCR reads. The sample holds 750,000 to 900,000 distinct CDR3 sequences, more than 45% seen once. A note on this clonotype: Its antigen is currently unknown.

Trimming took 1 base from V and 3 from J, leaving 19 bases between them. CDR1 and CDR2 from the germline V gene are SEHNR and FQNEAQ (reference sequence). The CDR3 has 17 amino acids. The sequencing input was blood. The sequence derives from a girl under 18 with multiple sclerosis. The chain is built from TRBV7-9 and TRBJ2-7; D may be TRBD1 (5 bases). The CDR3: CASSLEVGVGLDYEQYF. In nucleotides, the CDR3 is TGTGCCAGCAGCTTAGAGGTCGGCGTGGGGCTAGACTACGAGCAGTACTTC.